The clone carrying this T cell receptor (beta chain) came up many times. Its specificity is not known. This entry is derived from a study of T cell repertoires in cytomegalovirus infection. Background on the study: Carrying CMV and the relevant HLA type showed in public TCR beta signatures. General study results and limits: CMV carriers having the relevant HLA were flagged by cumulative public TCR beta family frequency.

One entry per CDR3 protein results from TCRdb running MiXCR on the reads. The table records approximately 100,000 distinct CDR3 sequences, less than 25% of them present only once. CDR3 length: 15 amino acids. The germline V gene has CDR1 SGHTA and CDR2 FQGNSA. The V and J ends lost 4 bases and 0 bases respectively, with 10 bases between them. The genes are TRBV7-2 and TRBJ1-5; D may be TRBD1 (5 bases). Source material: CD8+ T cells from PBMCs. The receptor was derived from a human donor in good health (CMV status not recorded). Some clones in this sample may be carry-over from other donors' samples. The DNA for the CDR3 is TGTGCCAGCAGCTGGGTGGGGGGTAGCAATCAGCCCCAGCATTTT. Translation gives CASSWVGGSNQPQHF.